In this sample, the clone carrying this T cell receptor (beta chain) turned up a few times. The source of the sample is a study of T-cell reconstitution after alpha-beta-depleted transplantation in children. Germline V gene data show CDR1 as SGHDT and CDR2 as YYEEEE. The CDR3 spans 16 residues. V lost 0 bases to trimming and J lost 2 bases, with 13 bases between them. As it was prepared, the TCRbeta library received unique molecular identifiers. TCRdb passed the PCR reads through MiXCR, listing each CDR3 protein once. The sample consists of hundreds of thousands of distinct CDR3 sequences, roughly 17% of them appearing once.

This rearrangement joins TRBV5-6 to TRBJ2-3; D ambiguous. Sequenced material: PBMCs from the stem cell graft donor, taken from the stem cell graft. The source is a human donor who donated a stem cell graft to a child with acute myeloid leukemia. The CDR3 DNA sequence: TGTGCCAGCAGCTTGGTCGGTAGTGCCTCCACAGATACGCAGTATTTT. The encoded protein is CASSLVGSASTDTQYF.